The source of this TCR beta chain is a study of cytomegalovirus exposure and HLA in healthy donors. Study results and caveats: According to a later analysis, donors in an Asian-associated ancestry cluster reportedly had fewer N-insertions than the approximately 720-donor mean.

Details on this clone: Its antigen is still unknown.

Amplification used 60 Vbeta primers and 13 Jbeta primers. The table came from immunoSEQ multiplex PCR; TCRdb's copy has only in-frame clones and leaves some out. The repertoire holds around 140,000 clones, with about 64% as singletons. CDR3 size: 15 residues. V was trimmed by 4 bases and J by 0 bases, leaving 10 bases between them. CDR1 LGHNA and CDR2 YNFKEQ come from the germline V gene. This TCR was sampled from a woman aged 40 to 50 in good health and CMV-seronegative. Source material: PBMCs. J is TRBJ1-5 and V is TRBV4-2; D remains unclear. CDR3 amino acids: CASSPEGASNQPQHF. The CDR3 DNA reads TGTGCCAGCAGCCCCGAGGGAGCTAGCAATCAGCCCCAGCATTTT.